This T cell receptor beta chain was captured in a study of T cells in Graves' hyperthyroidism and ophthalmopathy. Amplified TCR beta CDR3 regions derived from RNA transcripts. TCR CDR3 regions were first amplified by RT-PCR with HTBI primers. MiXCR, run by TCRdb on the multiplex PCR reads, gives a single entry per CDR3 protein. This table holds 490,000 or so distinct CDR3 sequences, 46% found once. This CDR3 contains 11 residues. Germline values: CDR1 MNHEY, CDR2 SVGEGT. The ends were cut back, 7 bases at V and 2 bases at J, with 6 bases in the middle. The sample holds many counts of this clonotype. The chain couples TRBV6-2 or TRBV6-3 to TRBJ2-7; D remains unclear. The source material was peripheral blood or thyroid tissue (not recorded which). This sequence was found in an adult woman with Graves' disease, either hyperthyroidism or ophthalmopathy (not recorded which). In nucleotides, the CDR3 is TGTGCCAGCACCCCGCCCTACGAGCAGTACTTC. Translating it yields CASTPPYEQYF.